One and the same sample provided the 15 T cell receptor beta chains below, sequenced in a study of blood T cells in healthy people across ages (dated by TCRdb to about 2015). The library was obtained by 5' RACE. Sequencing instrument: Illumina HiSeq 2500. The second PCR ran for about 6 to 11 cycles and used a J-beta primer mix along with a sample-barcoded 5' primer. Using fastp at Q25 and MiXCR, TCRdb reprocessed the public reads and kept productive beta chains. One record per CDR3 amino acid sequence lists the most common genes and DNA. Across this sample there are some 880,000 distinct CDR3 sequences, with approximately 35% seen only once. Over 10% of the sample goes to the ten largest clones. Material: blood. The receptors were sampled from a man younger than 30 in good health.

Details on this clonotype: This may arise from a read error, as a much more abundant clone is one base away. V is TRBV4-3 and J is TRBJ2-3, with D perhaps TRBD2 (5 bases). The V end lost 0 bases, the J end lost 4 bases, and 8 bases lay between the germline ends. Germline V gene data show CDR1 as LGHNA and CDR2 as YSLEER. This CDR3 has 14 amino acids. The CDR3 loop reads CASSQERVPDTQYF. The CDR3 nucleotides read TGCGCCAGCAGCCAAGAGCGGGTCCCAGATACGCAGTATTTT.

The chain has TRBV5-1 and TRBJ1-3; 7 nucleotides align to TRBD1. The CDR3 loop spans 16 amino acids. After removal of 0 bases from V and 0 bases from J, the junction contained 3 bases not matched to a gene. The germline gives CDR1 SGHRS, CDR2 YFSETQ. The CDR3 loop is CASSLGDSHSGNTIYF. CDR3 sequence (DNA): TGCGCCAGCAGCTTGGGGGACAGCCACTCTGGAAACACCATATATTTT.

The chain has TRBV29-1 and TRBJ2-5; D is ambiguous. Germline assignment: CDR1 SQVTM and CDR2 ANQGSEA. The CDR3 runs to 13 residues. V was cut by 5 bases and J by 3 bases, with 13 bases left in between. CDR3 protein: CSVTPPGEETQYF. As DNA, the CDR3 is TGCAGCGTTACGCCCCCCGGTGAAGAGACCCAGTACTTC.

The chain carries TRBV24-1 and TRBJ2-1; 7 bases are a match to TRBD1. The length of the CDR3 is 15 residues. Trimming cost V 1 base and J 3 bases; bases outside gene matches: 2. Germline CDR1 KGHDR, CDR2 SFDVKD. The DNA of the CDR3 is TGTGCCACCAGTGATTTAGGGGGCGACTACAATGAGCAGTTCTTC. It yields the protein CATSDLGGDYNEQFF.

The V call is TRBV28, the J call TRBJ2-7; D is ambiguous. This CDR3 comprises 12 residues. CDR1 and CDR2 (germline): MDHEN, SYDVKM. With 8 bases removed from V and 2 bases from J, the gap between germline ends came to 10 bases. For the CDR3, the DNA is TGTGCCAGCGGGTTCAGTCCCTACGAGCAGTACTTC. It yields the protein CASGFSPYEQYF.

The chain couples TRBV10-3 to TRBJ2-5; 8 bases match TRBD1. J gave up 4 bases and V 3 bases, and 1 base lay outside the gene matches. Germline-derived CDR1 and CDR2 are ENHRY and SYGVKD. This CDR3 has 13 amino acids. As DNA, the CDR3 is TGTGCCATCAGTGACGACAGGGGAGAGACCCAGTACTTC. Its protein product is CAISDDRGETQYF.

This clonotype was recorded a few times. The V call is TRBV12-3 or TRBV12-4, the J call TRBJ2-1; unclear D gene. The CDR3 is 14 residues long. V was pared by 6 bases and J by 4 bases, with 13 bases between. CDR3 nucleotide sequence: TGTGCCAGCAGCCGACCGACCGAGTACAATGAGCAGTTCTTC. As protein: CASSRPTEYNEQFF.

This clonotype came up many times. The rearrangement uses TRBV10-3 and TRBJ1-5, with D possibly being TRBD1 (5 bases). Looked up from germline, CDR1 is ENHRY and CDR2 is SYGVKD. The V end was cut by 10 bases, the J end by 0 bases, with 13 bases between. This CDR3 is built from 14 residues. Here the CDR3 reads CATTGGDSNQPQHF. Here the CDR3 DNA reads TGTGCCACCACGGGGGGGGATAGCAATCAGCCCCAGCATTTT.

This clonotype has a single count. This sequence may be a read error, since a much larger clone differs from it by one base. The V gene is TRBV7-9, the J gene TRBJ2-1; D is tentatively TRBD1 or TRBD2 (5 bases each). This CDR3 has 14 residues. V was clipped by 1 base and J by 6 bases, with 10 bases between them. Germline V gene lookup returns CDR1 SEHNR and CDR2 FQNEAQ (reference sequence). The CDR3 nucleotides read TGTGCCAGCAGCTTAGGGGACCAAGGCAATGAGCAGTTCTTC. This encodes CASSLGDQGNEQFF.

The chain joins TRBV12-3 or TRBV12-4 to TRBJ2-5, with D perhaps TRBD2 (5 bases). The V and J ends lost 6 bases and 12 bases respectively, with 17 bases between them. This CDR3 has 12 residues. This CDR3 is CASRQGLGKEYF. CDR3 DNA: TGTGCCAGCAGACAAGGACTGGGGAAGGAGTACTTC.

V gene TRBV12-3 or TRBV12-4 combines with J gene TRBJ2-7, with 8 bases identical to TRBD2. CDR3 length: 17 amino acids. Trimming removed 6 bases from V and 0 bases from J; junction bases left unmatched: 13. CDR3 nucleotides: TGTGCCAGCAGGTCCTCCTCGCGGGGGGTCCCCTCCTACGAGCAGTACTTC. Its protein product is CASRSSSRGVPSYEQYF.

This clonotype was observed a handful of times. CDR3 nucleotides: TGCAGTCTACCTTCGGAGTCCTACGAGCAGTACTTC. Protein: CSLPSESYEQYF. V is TRBV20-1 and J is TRBJ2-7, with no clear D. The length of the CDR3 is 12 residues. CDR1 and CDR2 (germline): DFQATT, SNEGSKA (reference sequence). Deletions cut 8 bases from V and 1 base from J, with 12 bases between.

In the case of this clonotype: A much more abundant neighbour one base away suggests this may be a read error. The J gene is TRBJ2-1, the V gene TRBV4-1, with 8 nucleotides matching TRBD2. The closer fit of TRBJ2-7 to the DNA end suggests the J call may be wrong. The CDR3 contains 15 residues. Per germline, CDR1 MGHRA and CDR2 YSYEKL. The DNA for the CDR3 is TGCGCCAGCAGCCCGGCGGGGGGAAAGGGCAATGAGCAGTACTTC. Encoded protein: CASSPAGGKGNEQYF.

The V call is TRBV12-3 or TRBV12-4, the J call TRBJ1-1; a possible D gene is TRBD1 (5 bases). The CDR3 runs to 14 residues. V lost 4 bases to trimming and J lost 4 bases, with 13 bases between them. CDR3 in DNA: TGTGCCAGCAGTTCTGCCCAGGGCGGCACTGAAGCTTTCTTT. Amino acids: CASSSAQGGTEAFF.

The V and J genes are TRBV4-1 and TRBJ1-1; D uncertain. The germline gives CDR1 MGHRA, CDR2 YSYEKL. The ends were cut back, 2 bases at V and 4 bases at J, with 14 bases in the middle. This CDR3 comprises 15 residues. DNA for the CDR3: TGCGCCAGCAGCCAAAGACTTGACGAGGGCACTGAAGCTTTCTTT. Its protein product is CASSQRLDEGTEAFF.